This T cell receptor (beta chain) was identified in a study of blood T cell repertoires in COVID-19. Trimming took 8 bases from V and 1 from J, leaving 11 bases between them. The CDR3 extends over 13 amino acids. Germline CDR1 ENHRY, CDR2 SYGVKD. The table came from immunoSEQ multiplex PCR; TCRdb's copy has only in-frame clones and leaves some out. The repertoire holds approximately 260,000 clones, with more than 65% as singletons. The sequence was obtained from a man aged 45-60 years who had recovered from COVID-19. Sequenced input: PBMCs or T cells enriched from blood (not recorded which). The chain is built from TRBV10-3 and TRBJ1-1; a weak D match, TRBD1 (6 bases). The CDR3 sequence is CAIQGRWNTEAFF. Written as DNA, the CDR3 is TGTGCCATCCAGGGGAGATGGAACACTGAAGCTTTCTTT.